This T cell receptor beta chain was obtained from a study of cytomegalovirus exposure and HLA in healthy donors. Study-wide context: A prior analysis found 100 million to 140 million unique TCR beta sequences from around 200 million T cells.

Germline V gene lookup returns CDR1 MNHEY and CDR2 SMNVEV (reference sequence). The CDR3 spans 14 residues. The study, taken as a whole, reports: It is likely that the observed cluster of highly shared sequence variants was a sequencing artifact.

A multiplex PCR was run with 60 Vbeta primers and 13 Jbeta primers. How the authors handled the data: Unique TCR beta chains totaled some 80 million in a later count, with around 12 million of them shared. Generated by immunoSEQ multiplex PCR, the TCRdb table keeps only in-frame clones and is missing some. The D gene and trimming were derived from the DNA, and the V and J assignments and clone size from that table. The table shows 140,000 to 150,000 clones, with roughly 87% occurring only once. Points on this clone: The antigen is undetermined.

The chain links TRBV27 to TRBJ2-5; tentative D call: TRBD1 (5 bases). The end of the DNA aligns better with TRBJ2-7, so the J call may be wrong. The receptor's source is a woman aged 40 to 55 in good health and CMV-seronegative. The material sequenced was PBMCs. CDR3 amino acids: CASSLGRAIYEQYF. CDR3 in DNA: TGTGCCAGCAGTTTGGGCAGGGCTATCTACGAGCAGTACTTC.